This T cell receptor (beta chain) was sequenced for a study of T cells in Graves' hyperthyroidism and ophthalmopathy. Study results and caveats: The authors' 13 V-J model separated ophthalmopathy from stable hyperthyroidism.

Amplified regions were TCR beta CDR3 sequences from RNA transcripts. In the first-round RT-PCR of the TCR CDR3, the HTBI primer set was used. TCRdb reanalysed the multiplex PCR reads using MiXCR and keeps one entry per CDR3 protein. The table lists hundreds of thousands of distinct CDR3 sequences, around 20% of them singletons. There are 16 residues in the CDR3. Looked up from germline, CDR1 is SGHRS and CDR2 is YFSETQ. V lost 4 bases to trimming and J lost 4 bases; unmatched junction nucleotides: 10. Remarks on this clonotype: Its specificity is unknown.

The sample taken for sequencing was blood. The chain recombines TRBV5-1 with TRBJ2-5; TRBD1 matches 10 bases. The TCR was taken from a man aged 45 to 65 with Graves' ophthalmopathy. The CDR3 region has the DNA TGCGCCAGCAGCCCCCCGACAGGGGGCCGAGGAGAGACCCAGTACTTC. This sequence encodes CASSPPTGGRGETQYF.